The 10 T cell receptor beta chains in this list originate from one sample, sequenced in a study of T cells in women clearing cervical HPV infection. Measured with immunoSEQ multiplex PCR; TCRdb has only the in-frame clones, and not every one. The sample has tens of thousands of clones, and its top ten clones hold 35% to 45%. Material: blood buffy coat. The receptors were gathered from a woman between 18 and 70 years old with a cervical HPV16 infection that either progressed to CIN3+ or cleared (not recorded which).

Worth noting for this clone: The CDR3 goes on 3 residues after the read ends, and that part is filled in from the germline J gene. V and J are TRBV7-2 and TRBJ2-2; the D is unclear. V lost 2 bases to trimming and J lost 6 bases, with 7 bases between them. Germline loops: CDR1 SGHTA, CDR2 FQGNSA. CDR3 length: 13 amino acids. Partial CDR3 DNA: TGTGCCAGCAGCTTATCCCTATCCGGGGAG. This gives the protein CASSLSLSGE. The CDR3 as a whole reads CASSLSLSGELFF.

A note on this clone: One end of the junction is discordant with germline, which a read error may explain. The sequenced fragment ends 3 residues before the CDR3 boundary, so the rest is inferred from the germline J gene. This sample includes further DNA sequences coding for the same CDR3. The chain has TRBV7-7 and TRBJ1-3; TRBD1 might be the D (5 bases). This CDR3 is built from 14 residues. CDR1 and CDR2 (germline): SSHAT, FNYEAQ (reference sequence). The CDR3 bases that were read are TGTGCTAGCAGCTTAGCAGGGTCTCGGAACACA. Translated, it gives CASSLAGSRNT. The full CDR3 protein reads CASSLAGSRNTIYF.

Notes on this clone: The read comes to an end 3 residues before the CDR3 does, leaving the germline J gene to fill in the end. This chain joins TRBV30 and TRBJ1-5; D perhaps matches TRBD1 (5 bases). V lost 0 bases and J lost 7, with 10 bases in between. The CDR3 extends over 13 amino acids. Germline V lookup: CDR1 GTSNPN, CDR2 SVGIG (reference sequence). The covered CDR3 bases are TGTGCCTGGAGTGTAGGGGAGAAGCAGCCC. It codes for CAWSVGEKQP. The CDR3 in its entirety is CAWSVGEKQPQHF.

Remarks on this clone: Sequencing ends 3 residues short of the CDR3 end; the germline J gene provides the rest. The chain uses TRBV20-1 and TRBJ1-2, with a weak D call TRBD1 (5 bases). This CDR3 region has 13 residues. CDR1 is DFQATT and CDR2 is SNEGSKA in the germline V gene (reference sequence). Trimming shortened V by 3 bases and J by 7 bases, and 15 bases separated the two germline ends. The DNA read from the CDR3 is TGCAGTGCTAGTATGCAGGGTTATGTTGGC. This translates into CSASMQGYVG. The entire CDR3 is CSASMQGYVGYTF.

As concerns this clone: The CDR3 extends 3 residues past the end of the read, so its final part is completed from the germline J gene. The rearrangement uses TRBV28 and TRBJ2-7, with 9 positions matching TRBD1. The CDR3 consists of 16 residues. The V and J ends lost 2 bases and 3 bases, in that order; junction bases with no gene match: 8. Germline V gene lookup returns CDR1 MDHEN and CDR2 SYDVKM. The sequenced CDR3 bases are TGTGCCAGCAGTTTAGGGCCGGGACAGGGTAACTACGAG. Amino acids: CASSLGPGQGNYE. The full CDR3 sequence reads CASSLGPGQGNYEQYF. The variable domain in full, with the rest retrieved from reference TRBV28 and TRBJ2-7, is DVKVTQSSRYLVKRTGEKVFLECVQDMDHENMFWYRQDPGLGLRLIYFSYDVKMKEKGDIPEGYSVSREKKERFSLILESASTNQTSMYLCASSLGPGQGNYEQYFGPGTRLTVT.

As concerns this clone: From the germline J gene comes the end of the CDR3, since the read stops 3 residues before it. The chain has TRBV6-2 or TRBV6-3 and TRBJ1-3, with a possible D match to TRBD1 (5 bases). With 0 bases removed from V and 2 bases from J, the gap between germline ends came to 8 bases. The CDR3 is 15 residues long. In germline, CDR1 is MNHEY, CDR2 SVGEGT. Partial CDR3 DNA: TGTGCCAGCAGTTACTCGACAGAAGCTGGAAACACC. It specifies CASSYSTEAGNT. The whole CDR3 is CASSYSTEAGNTIYF.

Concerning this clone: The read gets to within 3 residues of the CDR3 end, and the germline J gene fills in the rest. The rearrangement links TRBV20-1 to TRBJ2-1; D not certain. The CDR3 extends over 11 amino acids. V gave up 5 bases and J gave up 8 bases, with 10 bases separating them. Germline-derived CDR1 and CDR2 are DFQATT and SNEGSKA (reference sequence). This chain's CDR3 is CSASPKHEQFF. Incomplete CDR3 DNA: TGCAGTGCTTCCCCTAAGCATGAG.

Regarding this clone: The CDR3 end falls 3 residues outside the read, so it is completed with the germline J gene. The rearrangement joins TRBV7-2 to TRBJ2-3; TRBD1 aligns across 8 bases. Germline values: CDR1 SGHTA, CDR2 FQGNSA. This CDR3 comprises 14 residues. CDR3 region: CASSFDRGIQPQYF. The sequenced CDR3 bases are TGTGCCAGCAGCTTCGACAGGGGCATTCAGCCG. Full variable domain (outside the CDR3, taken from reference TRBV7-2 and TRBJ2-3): GAGVSQSPSNKVTEKGKDVELRCDPISGHTALYWYRQSLGQGLEFLIYFQGNSAPDKSGLPSDRFSAERTGGSVSTLTIQRTQQEDSAVYLCASSFDRGIQPQYFGPGTRLTVL.

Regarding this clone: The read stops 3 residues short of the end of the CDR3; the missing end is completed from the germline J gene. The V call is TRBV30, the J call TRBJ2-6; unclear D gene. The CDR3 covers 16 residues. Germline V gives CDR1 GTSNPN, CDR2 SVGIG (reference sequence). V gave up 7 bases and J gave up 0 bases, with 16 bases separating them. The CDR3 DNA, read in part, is TGTGCCTACGCTTCGGTCGCAAGCTCTGGGGCCAACGTC. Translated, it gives CAYASVASSGANV. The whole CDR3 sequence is CAYASVASSGANVLTF.

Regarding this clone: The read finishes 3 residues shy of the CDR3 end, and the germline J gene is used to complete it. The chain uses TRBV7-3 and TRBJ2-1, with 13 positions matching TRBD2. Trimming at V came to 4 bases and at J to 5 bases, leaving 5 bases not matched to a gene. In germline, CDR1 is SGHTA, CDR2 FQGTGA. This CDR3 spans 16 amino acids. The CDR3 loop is CASSSGLAGVNNEQFF. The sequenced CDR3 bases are TGTGCCAGCAGCTCCGGACTAGCGGGAGTCAACAATGAG.